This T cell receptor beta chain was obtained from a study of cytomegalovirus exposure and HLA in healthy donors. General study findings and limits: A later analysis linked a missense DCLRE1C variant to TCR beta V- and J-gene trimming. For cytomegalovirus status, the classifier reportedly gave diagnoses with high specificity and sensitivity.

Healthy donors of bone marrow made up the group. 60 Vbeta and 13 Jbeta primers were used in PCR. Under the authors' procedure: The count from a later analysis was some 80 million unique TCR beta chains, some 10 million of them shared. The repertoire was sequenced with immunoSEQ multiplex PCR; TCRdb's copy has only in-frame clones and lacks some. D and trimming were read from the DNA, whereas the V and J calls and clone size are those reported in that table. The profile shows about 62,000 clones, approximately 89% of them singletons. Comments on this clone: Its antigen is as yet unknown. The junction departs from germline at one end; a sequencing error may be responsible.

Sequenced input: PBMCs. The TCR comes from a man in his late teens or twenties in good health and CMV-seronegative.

CDR3 sequence (DNA): TGTGCCAGCAGTGAAGCTAGCCCCTCCGCTTCCCGCCTCTTC. This translates into CASSEASPSASRLF. The V gene is TRBV2, the J gene TRBJ2-1; D is undetermined. The V gene's germline CDR1 is SNHLY and CDR2 FYNNEI. The CDR3 totals 14 residues.